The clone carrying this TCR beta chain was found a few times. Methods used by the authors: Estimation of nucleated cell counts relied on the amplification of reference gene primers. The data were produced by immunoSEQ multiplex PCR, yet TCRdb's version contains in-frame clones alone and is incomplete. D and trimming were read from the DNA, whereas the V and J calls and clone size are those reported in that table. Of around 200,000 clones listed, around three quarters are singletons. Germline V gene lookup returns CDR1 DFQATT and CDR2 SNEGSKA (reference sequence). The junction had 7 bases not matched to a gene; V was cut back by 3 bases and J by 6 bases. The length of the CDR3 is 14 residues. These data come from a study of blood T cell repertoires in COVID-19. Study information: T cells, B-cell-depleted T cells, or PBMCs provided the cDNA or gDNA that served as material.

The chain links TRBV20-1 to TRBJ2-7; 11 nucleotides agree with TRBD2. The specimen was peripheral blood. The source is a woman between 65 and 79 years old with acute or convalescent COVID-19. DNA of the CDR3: TGCAGTGCTAGTACTAGCGGGAGATCGATCGAGCAGTACTTC. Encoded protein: CSASTSGRSIEQYF.